One and the same sample provided the 18 T cell receptor beta chains below, sequenced in a study of memory CD4+ T cells and cytomegalovirus serostatus (dated by TCRdb to the late 2010s). Library method: the immunoSEQ multiplex PCR assay. TCRdb obtained this table from immuneACCESS and retained in-frame rearrangements with V and J assigned. These tables miss some clones; where compared with another copy, unresolved V genes account for less than half of the shortfall, and the remainder is unexplained. This sample comprises nearly 60,000 clones, 81% of them detected only once. 0.8% to 1.2% of the sample goes to the ten largest clones. A FACSAria II was used to sort memory CD4+ T cells, defined as single viable CD3+CD4+CD8-CD45RO+ cells. Sequenced material: memory CD4+ T cells from blood. These receptors were taken from an adult in good health and CMV-seronegative.

The chain combines TRBV4-1 with TRBJ2-2; 10 bases line up with TRBD1. Germline CDR1 and CDR2: MGHRA and YSYEKL. The CDR3 length is 17 residues. V lost 4 bases to trimming and J lost 5 bases; unmatched junction nucleotides: 10. The CDR3 sequence: CASSPRVGTGVTGELFF. CDR3 bases: TGCGCCAGCAGCCCCAGGGTGGGGACAGGGGTAACCGGGGAGCTGTTTTTT.

The V and J genes are TRBV10-2 and TRBJ2-7; the match to TRBD2 covers 8 bases. The V and J ends lost 3 bases and 7 bases, in that order; junction bases with no gene match: 5. Looked up from germline, CDR1 is WSHSY and CDR2 is SAAADI. The CDR3 spans 13 residues. The CDR3: CASSDPSGYEQYF. The CDR3 nucleotides read TGCGCCAGCAGTGACCCTAGCGGGTATGAGCAGTACTTC.

This clone has only one observation. V and J are TRBV29-1 and TRBJ2-3, with D possibly being TRBD2 (5 bases). The germline V gene has CDR1 SQVTM and CDR2 ANQGSEA. V was clipped by 6 bases and J by 1 base, with 11 bases between them. The CDR3 has 13 residues. This chain's CDR3 is CSVGLKRTDTQYF. DNA for the CDR3: TGCAGCGTCGGACTGAAACGCACAGATACGCAGTATTTT.

This rearrangement joins TRBV28 to TRBJ1-3; no firm D call. Trimming shortened V by 5 bases and J by 6 bases, and 5 bases separated the two germline ends. Germline V gene data show CDR1 as MDHEN and CDR2 as SYDVKM. The CDR3 spans 11 residues. Here the CDR3 reads CASSIKNTIYF. Written as DNA, the CDR3 is TGTGCCAGCAGTATAAAAAACACCATATATTTT.

The V and J genes are TRBV5-1 and TRBJ2-7; D not certain. Trimming left V 2 bases short and J 0 bases short, with 9 bases between. Per germline, CDR1 SGHRS and CDR2 YFSETQ. The CDR3 contains 14 residues. CDR3 amino acids: CASSLQSSSYEQYF. CDR3 sequence (DNA): TGCGCCAGCAGCTTACAGTCCAGCTCCTACGAGCAGTACTTC.

The rearrangement joins TRBV5-6 to TRBJ2-3; 10 nucleotides line up with TRBD2. The CDR3 extends over 17 amino acids. Germline V lookup: CDR1 SGHDT, CDR2 YYEEEE. Trimming took 2 bases from V and 4 from J; bases not matched to a gene: 10. The CDR3 reads CASSLDRTSGGADTQYF. CDR3 nucleotide sequence: TGTGCCAGCAGCTTAGATAGGACTAGCGGAGGGGCAGATACGCAGTATTTT.

V is TRBV27 and J is TRBJ1-3, with TRBD1 as a possible D gene (5 bases). CDR3 length equals 14 residues. CDR1 is MNHEY and CDR2 is SMNVEV in the germline V gene (reference sequence). The V end lost 6 bases, the J end lost 3 bases, and 12 bases lay between the germline ends. The CDR3 loop reads CASSAGGVGNTIYF. DNA for the CDR3: TGTGCCAGCAGCGCCGGGGGGGTTGGAAACACCATATATTTT.

This CDR3 is CASSSGGTTGHQPQHF. The CDR3 DNA is TGTGCCAGCAGTTCGGGGGGAACGACAGGGCATCAGCCCCAGCATTTT. The chain couples TRBV28 to TRBJ1-5, with 7 nucleotides matching TRBD1. V trimming: 4 bases; J trimming: 5 bases; junction bases outside the gene matches: 11. The CDR3 is 16 amino acids. Germline V CDR1 and CDR2: MDHEN, SYDVKM.

The chain joins TRBV29-1 to TRBJ2-1; 12 bases map to TRBD1. The CDR3 is 13 residues long. Germline CDR1 SQVTM, CDR2 ANQGSEA. V gave up 7 bases and J gave up 7 bases; unmatched junction bases: 5. This chain's CDR3 is CSARDRGRNEQFF. The CDR3 DNA is TGCAGCGCCCGGGACAGGGGGCGAAATGAGCAGTTCTTC.

This clone was counted a few times. This rearrangement joins TRBV2 to TRBJ2-5, with TRBD2 identical over 13 bases. This CDR3 has 15 residues. The V gene's germline CDR1 is SNHLY and CDR2 FYNNEI. After removal of 7 bases from V and 1 base from J, the junction contained 3 bases not matched to a gene. CDR3 protein: CASKGLAGPQETQYF. The CDR3 DNA reads as TGTGCCAGCAAGGGACTAGCGGGACCCCAAGAGACCCAGTACTTC.

The V call is TRBV5-4, the J call TRBJ1-2; D remains ambiguous. Trimming took off 1 base at V and 8 bases at J, with 9 bases between the two ends. Germline V gene sequence: CDR1 SGHNT, CDR2 YYREEE (reference sequence). The CDR3 loop spans 12 amino acids. The CDR3 region has the DNA TGTGCCAGCAGCTTGTTCTACCGGGGCTACACCTTC. It yields the protein CASSLFYRGYTF.

V is TRBV29-1 and J is TRBJ2-5, with D tentatively TRBD1 (5 bases). The CDR3 is made up of 12 amino acids. Germline values: CDR1 SQVTM, CDR2 ANQGSEA. Trimming cost V 3 bases and J 5 bases, with 10 bases left between them. The CDR3 is CSVEAGLETQYF. The CDR3 DNA reads TGCAGCGTTGAGGCAGGGTTGGAGACCCAGTACTTC.

This clone was seen more than once but under ten times. This chain joins TRBV7-7 and TRBJ2-2; D unclear. The germline V gene has CDR1 SSHAT and CDR2 FNYEAQ (reference sequence). The CDR3 length is 13 residues. Trimming took 1 base from V and 7 from J, leaving 7 bases between them. CDR3: CASSLDWGGELFF. DNA for the CDR3: TGTGCCAGCAGCTTAGATTGGGGCGGGGAGCTGTTTTTT.

The chain combines TRBV5-8 with TRBJ1-1, with D possibly TRBD1 on 5 matching bases. Deletions cut 6 bases from V and 1 base from J, with 16 bases between. Germline CDR1 SGHTS, CDR2 YDEGEE. The CDR3 extends over 15 amino acids. The CDR3 sequence: CASTPEGYRNTEAFF. DNA for the CDR3: TGTGCCAGCACACCAGAGGGGTATCGGAACACTGAAGCTTTCTTT.

The rearrangement uses TRBV28 and TRBJ1-4; D gene ambiguous. Germline CDR1 reads MDHEN; CDR2 reads SYDVKM. This CDR3 region has 13 residues. V lost 11 bases and J 5 bases, leaving 15 bases between the germline ends. The CDR3 reads CAARSGGNEKLFF. The CDR3 bases are TGTGCCGCCCGCAGTGGCGGCAATGAAAAACTGTTTTTT. Full variable domain (remainder filled in from reference TRBV28 and TRBJ1-4): DVKVTQSSRYLVKRTGEKVFLECVQDMDHENMFWYRQDPGLGLRLIYFSYDVKMKEKGDIPEGYSVSREKKERFSLILESASTNQTSMYLCAARSGGNEKLFFGSGTQLSVL.

The V and J genes are TRBV4-1 and TRBJ2-6; 9 nucleotides line up with TRBD2. V lost 0 bases to trimming and J lost 0 bases; unmatched junction nucleotides: 15. CDR1 MGHRA and CDR2 YSYEKL come from the germline V gene. CDR3 length equals 22 residues. CDR3 sequence: CASSQDSSSGRLDYSGANVLTF. Written as DNA, the CDR3 is TGCGCCAGCAGCCAAGATTCCTCAAGCGGGAGGTTAGACTACTCTGGGGCCAACGTCCTGACTTTC.

This chain joins TRBV29-1 and TRBJ1-2; TRBD1 might be the D (5 bases). V shed 6 bases and J shed 7 bases, with 15 bases lying between them. Looked up from germline, CDR1 is SQVTM and CDR2 is ANQGSEA. The CDR3 consists of 12 residues. CDR3: CSVILPGGGYTF. The DNA for the CDR3 is TGCAGCGTCATCCTACCGGGGGGTGGCTACACCTTC. Based on the CDR3 plus reference TRBV29-1 and TRBJ1-2, the full variable domain is SAVISQKPSRDICQRGTSLTIQCQVDSQVTMMFWYRQQPGQSLTLIATANQGSEATYESGFVIDKFPISRPNLTFSTLTVSNMSPEDSSIYLCSVILPGGGYTFGSGTRLTVV.

V usage is TRBV7-2 and J usage is TRBJ1-5; weak D call: TRBD1 (5 bases). The V end was cut by 7 bases, the J end by 0 bases, with 10 bases between. The germline V gene encodes CDR1 SGHTA and CDR2 FQGNSA. CDR3 length: 14 amino acids. The CDR3 loop reads CASTEGYSNQPQHF. In DNA, the CDR3 is TGTGCCAGCACGGAGGGGTATAGCAATCAGCCCCAGCATTTT. Filled out from reference TRBV7-2 and TRBJ1-5, the complete variable domain reads GAGVSQSPSNKVTEKGKDVELRCDPISGHTALYWYRQSLGQGLEFLIYFQGNSAPDKSGLPSDRFSAERTGGSVSTLTIQRTQQEDSAVYLCASTEGYSNQPQHFGDGTRLSIL.